Below are 18 T cell receptor beta chains sequenced from a single sample in a study of spatial heterogeneity in lung cancer. Regarding time point: sample taken at primary tumor resection. The authors sequenced whole RNA from tumor, nontumor lung or frozen PBMC without sorting. TCRdb independently ran MiXCR on the 5' RACE reads; one entry per CDR3 protein. In the table there are more than 85,000 distinct CDR3 sequences, 7.5% to 10% of which are singletons. This specimen was PBMCs, taken at surgery. The receptors originated from a male donor with early-stage non-small cell lung cancer.

There are many counts of this clonotype. The chain recombines TRBV14 with TRBJ2-1; possible D gene TRBD2, 5 bases. CDR3 size: 17 residues. Trimming shortened V by 0 bases and J by 0 bases, and 12 bases separated the two germline ends. The germline V gene has CDR1 SGHDN and CDR2 FVKESK. The CDR3 region is CASSQDWLGSSYNEQFF. In DNA form, the CDR3 reads TGTGCCAGCAGCCAAGATTGGCTAGGGAGCTCCTACAATGAGCAGTTCTTC.

The CDR3 nucleotides read TGTGCCACCAGTGGTGACTCCAATGAGCAGTTCTTC. It is translated as CATSGDSNEQFF. V is TRBV24-1 and J is TRBJ2-1; unclear D gene. The CDR3 covers 12 residues. Germline CDR1 is KGHDR and CDR2 is SFDVKD. V was trimmed by 5 bases and J by 6 bases, leaving 7 bases between them.

This clonotype was picked up many times. The rearrangement uses TRBV20-1 and TRBJ2-7; 10 nucleotides align to TRBD2. J gave up 2 bases and V 6 bases, and 10 bases lay outside the gene matches. Germline V gives CDR1 DFQATT, CDR2 SNEGSKA (reference sequence). CDR3 length: 15 amino acids. Written as DNA, the CDR3 is TGCAGTGCCCTTTATAGCGGGAGGTACCCCTACGAGCAGTACTTC. Amino acids: CSALYSGRYPYEQYF.

This clonotype was seen only a few times. J is TRBJ2-3 and V is TRBV6-8, with 7 bases identical to TRBD2. Germline V gene lookup returns CDR1 MNHGY and CDR2 SAAAGT. The CDR3 has 18 amino acids. J gave up 4 bases and V 0 bases, and 13 bases lay outside the gene matches. Here the CDR3 DNA reads TGTGCCAGCAGTTACTCCAAAACGGCGCGGGGGAGTGCAGATACGCAGTATTTT. It translates to CASSYSKTARGSADTQYF.

This clonotype occurred many times. The chain is built from TRBV20-1 and TRBJ1-3; a possible D gene is TRBD1 (6 bases). Looked up from germline, CDR1 is DFQATT and CDR2 is SNEGSKA (reference sequence). The CDR3 is made up of 15 amino acids. The ends were cut back, 4 bases at V and 0 bases at J, with 13 bases in the middle. The CDR3 nucleotides are TGCAGTGCTATTACGGGGGCGGACTCTGGAAACACCATATATTTT. Its protein is CSAITGADSGNTIYF.

The V and J genes are TRBV27 and TRBJ2-5; possible D gene TRBD1, 5 bases. This CDR3 region has 14 residues. The V gene lost 6 bases and the J gene lost 5 bases, with 16 bases spanning the gap. Germline CDR1 reads MNHEY; CDR2 reads SMNVEV (reference sequence). The CDR3: CASSHEGVFETQYF. As DNA, the CDR3 is TGTGCCAGCAGCCACGAAGGGGTGTTTGAGACCCAGTACTTC.

In this sample, this clonotype turned up many times. The chain has TRBV5-1 and TRBJ2-7, with D perhaps TRBD1 (6 bases). With 4 bases removed from V and 4 bases from J, the gap between germline ends came to 21 bases. The CDR3 consists of 16 residues. Germline values: CDR1 SGHRS, CDR2 YFSETQ. The CDR3 bases are TGCGCCAGCAGCGTGGCTGGGACACCCGAAAGATACGAGCAGTACTTC. Translation: CASSVAGTPERYEQYF.

This clonotype turned up a few times. This sequence joins TRBV7-2 and TRBJ2-7; D remains unclear. The V gene's germline CDR1 is SGHTA and CDR2 FQGNSA. Between the trimmed V and J ends, which lost 2 bases and 7 bases, there was a span of 15 bases. The CDR3 is 14 amino acids. The CDR3 coding sequence is TGTGCCAGCAGCTTAAGAGGCAGCTTGGGGGAGCAGTACTTC. Translating gives CASSLRGSLGEQYF.

V is TRBV20-1 and J is TRBJ2-5, with 7 bases aligning to TRBD1. The CDR3 extends over 13 amino acids. Germline values: CDR1 DFQATT, CDR2 SNEGSKA (reference sequence). V shed 6 bases and J 2 bases; nucleotides not matched to a gene: 6. CDR3 loop: CSASGDSQETQYF. The DNA for the CDR3 is TGCAGTGCCTCAGGGGACAGTCAAGAGACCCAGTACTTC.

As regards this clonotype: A read error is possible here, since a much larger clone lies one base away. V gene TRBV6-1 combines with J gene TRBJ2-3, with D possibly TRBD2 on 7 matching bases. V lost 8 bases, J lost 4 bases, and 16 bases lay in between. CDR1 and CDR2 (germline): MNHNS, SASEGT. The CDR3 has 14 amino acids. The CDR3 protein is CASGGGGGSDTQYF. DNA for the CDR3: TGTGCCAGCGGTGGTGGCGGGGGCTCAGATACGCAGTATTTT.

The chain links TRBV20-1 to TRBJ2-5; TRBD2 agrees at 8 bases. Germline CDR1 is DFQATT and CDR2 is SNEGSKA (reference sequence). This CDR3 contains 13 residues. J lost 5 bases, V lost 4 bases, and 6 bases had no gene match. Here the CDR3 DNA reads TGCAGTGCTAATCCGGGACTAGTGGAGACCCAGTACTTC. Translating it yields CSANPGLVETQYF.

The chain employs TRBV6-6 and TRBJ2-7, with D perhaps TRBD2 (5 bases). In germline, CDR1 is MNHNY, CDR2 SVGAGI (reference sequence). This CDR3 comprises 12 residues. Trimming took off 8 bases at V and 2 bases at J, with 10 bases between the two ends. CDR3 in amino acids: CASRGATYEQYF. CDR3 coding DNA: TGTGCCAGCCGGGGAGCGACCTACGAGCAGTACTTC.

This clonotype was recorded many times. V gene TRBV28 combines with J gene TRBJ2-2; TRBD1 matches 7 bases. The CDR3 has 14 amino acids. CDR1 and CDR2 from the germline V gene are MDHEN and SYDVKM. J lost 4 bases, V lost 6 bases, and 5 bases had no gene match. CDR3 region: CASRDRAPTGELFF. The CDR3 DNA sequence: TGTGCCAGCAGAGACAGGGCTCCCACCGGGGAGCTGTTTTTT.

This clonotype was counted many times. J is TRBJ1-6 and V is TRBV5-4; 9 bases line up with TRBD1. This CDR3 region has 14 residues. The V segment lost 3 bases and the J segment 9 bases; nucleotides outside the gene matches: 4. In germline, CDR1 is SGHNT, CDR2 YYREEE (reference sequence). The CDR3 coding sequence is TGTGCCAGCAGCTCGGACAGGGGTGCTTCACCCCTCCACTTT. Its translation: CASSSDRGASPLHF.

The chain links TRBV12-3 or TRBV12-4 to TRBJ2-2; 10 nucleotides line up with TRBD1. The CDR3 runs 16 residues. The V and J ends lost 3 bases and 4 bases, in that order; junction bases with no gene match: 5. CDR3 protein: CASSFGDRGSTGELFF. CDR3 DNA: TGTGCCAGCAGTTTCGGGGACAGGGGTAGCACCGGGGAGCTGTTTTTT.

This clonotype was detected many times. The rearrangement joins TRBV29-1 to TRBJ2-3; D is possibly TRBD2 (6 bases). CDR1 is SQVTM and CDR2 is ANQGSEA in the germline V gene. The CDR3 spans 12 residues. Trimming shortened V by 1 base and J by 4 bases, and 6 bases separated the two germline ends. In DNA, the CDR3 is TGCAGCGTTGAAGGGGACTCAGATACGCAGTATTTT. It encodes CSVEGDSDTQYF.

This clonotype was counted many times. This chain links TRBV28 with TRBJ1-1; D not certain. Per germline, CDR1 MDHEN and CDR2 SYDVKM. The V and J ends lost 5 bases and 8 bases respectively, with 18 bases between them. The CDR3 length is 14 residues. CDR3 region: CASSPPMGFGEAFF. DNA of the CDR3: TGTGCCAGCAGTCCCCCCATGGGTTTCGGGGAAGCTTTCTTT.

This clonotype was recorded many times. The J gene is TRBJ2-3, the V gene TRBV5-5; D uncertain. With 0 bases removed from V and 1 base from J, the gap between germline ends came to 12 bases. The germline gives CDR1 SGHKS, CDR2 YYEKEE (reference sequence). The CDR3 is made up of 16 amino acids. CDR3 in DNA: TGTGCCAGCAGCTTGGTGAATGCGCGCCGCACAGATACGCAGTATTTT. It encodes CASSLVNARRTDTQYF.